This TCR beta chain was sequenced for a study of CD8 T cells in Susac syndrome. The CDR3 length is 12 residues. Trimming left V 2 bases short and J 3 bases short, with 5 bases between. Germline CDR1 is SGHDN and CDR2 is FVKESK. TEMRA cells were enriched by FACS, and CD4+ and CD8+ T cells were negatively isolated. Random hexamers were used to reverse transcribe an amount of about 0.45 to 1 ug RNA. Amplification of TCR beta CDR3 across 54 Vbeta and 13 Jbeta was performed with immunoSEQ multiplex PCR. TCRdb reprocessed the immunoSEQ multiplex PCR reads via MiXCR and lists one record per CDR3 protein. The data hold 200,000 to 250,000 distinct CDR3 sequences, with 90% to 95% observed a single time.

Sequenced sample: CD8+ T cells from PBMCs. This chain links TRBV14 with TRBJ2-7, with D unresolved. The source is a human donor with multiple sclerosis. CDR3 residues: CASSQNGYEQYF. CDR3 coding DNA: TGTGCCAGCAGCCAAAACGGCTACGAGCAGTACTTC.